This T cell receptor beta chain was documented in a study of blood T cell repertoires in COVID-19. The study recruited people aged 18 to 89 years across some 23 US areas. Exposed participants came across a COVID-19 case within 2 weeks before study entry. Between the trimmed V and J ends, which lost 4 bases and 0 bases, there was a span of 18 bases. CDR3 size: 17 residues. CDR1 KGHSH and CDR2 LQKENI come from the germline V gene. Per the authors' pipeline: Estimation of nucleated cell counts was performed using reference gene primer amplification. Only in-frame clones appear in the TCRdb table, and some are missing; sequencing was by immunoSEQ multiplex PCR. Clonal size and the V and J genes are those of that table, whereas D and trimming came from the DNA. Altogether 250,000 or so clones are present, 80% to 90% being singletons, with the ten largest covering just over 0.85%.

The chain uses TRBV18 and TRBJ1-1; a weak D match, TRBD1 (6 bases). The sequence came from a man aged 50 or older who had been exposed to COVID-19. Input material: PBMCs or T cells enriched from blood (not recorded which). In nucleotides, the CDR3 is TGTGCCAGCTCACTCTACGCACAGGGCTTCGTGAACACTGAAGCTTTCTTT. Amino acids: CASSLYAQGFVNTEAFF.